This TCR beta chain was captured by sequencing in a study of cytomegalovirus exposure and HLA in healthy donors. Study information: Tens of millions of unique TCRs, all from HLA-typed donors, were included in an early release of the data. General study findings and limits: TCR beta chains associated with HLA were, in a later analysis, more clonally expanded than equally common others. There were several of the most significant clusters that appeared linked to common viral pathogens in a later analysis.

With respect to this clone: Its antigen is unidentified.

Vbeta (60) and Jbeta (13) primers were used in the PCR. Original processing notes: Among the unique TCR beta chains that a later analysis counted, some 73 million in all, some 10 million were shared. Some clones are missing from TCRdb's copy, which holds only in-frame ones; the method was immunoSEQ multiplex PCR. The DNA was the basis for D and trimming; V, J and clone size are from that table. Seen here are about 120,000 clones, more than 60% observed once, and the top ten hold 1.5%. This CDR3 contains 14 residues. CDR1 and CDR2 from the germline V gene are SNHLY and FYNNEI. V was shortened by 4 bases and J by 6 bases, with 13 bases between the two germline ends.

The specimen was PBMCs. V is TRBV2 and J is TRBJ2-1; a possible D gene is TRBD1 (5 bases). The receptor was derived from a man aged 18-30 years in good health and CMV-seronegative. The CDR3 sequence: CASSVGREGNEQFF. CDR3 coding DNA: TGTGCCAGCAGTGTTGGCAGGGAAGGCAATGAGCAGTTCTTC.